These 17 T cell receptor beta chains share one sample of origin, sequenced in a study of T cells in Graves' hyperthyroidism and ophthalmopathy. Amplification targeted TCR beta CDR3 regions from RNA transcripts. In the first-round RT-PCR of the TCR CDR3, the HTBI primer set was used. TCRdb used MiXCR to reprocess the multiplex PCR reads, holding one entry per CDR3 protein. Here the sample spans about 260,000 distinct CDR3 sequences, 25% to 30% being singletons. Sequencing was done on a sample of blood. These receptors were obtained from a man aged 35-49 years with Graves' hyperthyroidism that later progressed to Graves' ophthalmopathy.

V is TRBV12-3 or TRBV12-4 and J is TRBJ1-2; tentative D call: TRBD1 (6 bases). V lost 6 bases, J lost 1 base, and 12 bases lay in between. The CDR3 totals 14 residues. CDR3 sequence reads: CASSQDSFNYGYTF. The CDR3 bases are TGTGCCAGCAGCCAGGACAGTTTTAACTATGGCTACACCTTC.

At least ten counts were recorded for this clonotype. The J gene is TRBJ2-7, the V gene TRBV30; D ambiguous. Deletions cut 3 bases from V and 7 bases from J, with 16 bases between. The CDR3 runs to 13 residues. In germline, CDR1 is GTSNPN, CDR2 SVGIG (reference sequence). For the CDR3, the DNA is TGTGCCTGGAGGTGGGGAAACCCCTCGGAGCAGTACTTC. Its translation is CAWRWGNPSEQYF.

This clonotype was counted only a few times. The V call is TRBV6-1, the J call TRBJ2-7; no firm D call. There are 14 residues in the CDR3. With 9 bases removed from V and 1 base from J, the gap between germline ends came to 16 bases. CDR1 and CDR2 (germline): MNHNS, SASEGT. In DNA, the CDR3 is TGTGCCAGGGTGGGTGAGGATTATTCCTACGAGCAGTACTTC. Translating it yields CARVGEDYSYEQYF.

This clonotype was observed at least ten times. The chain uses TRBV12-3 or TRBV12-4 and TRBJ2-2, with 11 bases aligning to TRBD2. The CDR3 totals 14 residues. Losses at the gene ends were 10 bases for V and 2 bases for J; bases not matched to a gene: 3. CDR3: CANRLAGNTGELFF. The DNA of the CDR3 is TGTGCCAACAGACTAGCGGGAAACACCGGGGAGCTGTTTTTT.

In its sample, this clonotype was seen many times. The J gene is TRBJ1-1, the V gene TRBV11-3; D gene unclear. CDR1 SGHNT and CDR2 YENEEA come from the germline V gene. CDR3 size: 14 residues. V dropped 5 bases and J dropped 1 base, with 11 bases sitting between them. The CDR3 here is CASSGAVANTEAFF. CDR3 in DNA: TGTGCCAGCAGCGGCGCCGTAGCGAACACTGAAGCTTTCTTT.

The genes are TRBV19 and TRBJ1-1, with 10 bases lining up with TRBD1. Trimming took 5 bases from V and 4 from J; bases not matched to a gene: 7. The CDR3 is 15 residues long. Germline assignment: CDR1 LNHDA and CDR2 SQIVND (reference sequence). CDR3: CASSVTGQGRTEAFF. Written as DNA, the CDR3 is TGTGCCAGTAGTGTTACGGGACAGGGGCGCACTGAAGCTTTCTTT.

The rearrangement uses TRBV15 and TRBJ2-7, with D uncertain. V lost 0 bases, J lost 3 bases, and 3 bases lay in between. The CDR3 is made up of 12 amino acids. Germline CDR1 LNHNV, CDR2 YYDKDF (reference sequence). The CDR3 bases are TGTGCCACCAGCAGAGACTACTACGAGCAGTACTTC. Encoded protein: CATSRDYYEQYF. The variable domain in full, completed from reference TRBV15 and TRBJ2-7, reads DAMVIQNPRYQVTQFGKPVTLSCSQTLNHNVMYWYQQKSSQAPKLLFHYYDKDFNNEADTPDNFQSRRPNTSFCFLDIRSPGLGDTAMYLCATSRDYYEQYFGPGTRLTVT.

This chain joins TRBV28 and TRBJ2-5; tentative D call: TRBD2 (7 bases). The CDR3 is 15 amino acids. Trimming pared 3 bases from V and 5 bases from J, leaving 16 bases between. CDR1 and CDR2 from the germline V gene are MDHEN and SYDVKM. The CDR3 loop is CASSFIHEGGETQYF. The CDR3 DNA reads TGTGCCAGCAGTTTCATCCATGAGGGGGGGGAGACCCAGTACTTC.

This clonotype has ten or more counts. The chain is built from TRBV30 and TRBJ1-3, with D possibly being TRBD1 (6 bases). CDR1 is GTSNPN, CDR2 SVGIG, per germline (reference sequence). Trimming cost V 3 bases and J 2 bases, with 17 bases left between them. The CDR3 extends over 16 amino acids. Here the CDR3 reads CAWSRRPQGTGNTIYF. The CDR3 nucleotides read TGTGCCTGGAGCCGACGACCACAGGGAACTGGAAACACCATATATTTT.

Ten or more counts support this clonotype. The DNA of the CDR3 is TGTGCCAGCAGCTCATGGCGGCAAGAGACCCAGTACTTC. Translation: CASSSWRQETQYF. The chain couples TRBV7-2 to TRBJ2-5; D is unresolved. Trimming removed 4 bases from V and 2 bases from J, with 8 bases in between. Per germline, CDR1 SGHTA and CDR2 FQGNSA. The CDR3 covers 13 residues. Variable domain in full (rest from reference TRBV7-2 and TRBJ2-5): GAGVSQSPSNKVTEKGKDVELRCDPISGHTALYWYRQSLGQGLEFLIYFQGNSAPDKSGLPSDRFSAERTGGSVSTLTIQRTQQEDSAVYLCASSSWRQETQYFGPGTRLLVL.

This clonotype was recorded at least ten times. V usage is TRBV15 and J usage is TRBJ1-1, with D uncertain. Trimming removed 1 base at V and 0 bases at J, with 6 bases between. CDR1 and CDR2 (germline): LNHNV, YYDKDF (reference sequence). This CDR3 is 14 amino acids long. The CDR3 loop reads CATSRAGLNTEAFF. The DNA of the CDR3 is TGTGCCACCAGCAGAGCCGGGTTGAACACTGAAGCTTTCTTT.

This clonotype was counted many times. For the CDR3, the DNA is TGTGCCAGCAGTGAAGCGACGGGATATCAGCCCCAGCATTTT. Translation: CASSEATGYQPQHF. This chain joins TRBV2 and TRBJ1-5; D is unclear. V dropped 0 bases and J dropped 5 bases, with 8 bases sitting between them. The CDR3 totals 14 residues. Germline loops: CDR1 SNHLY, CDR2 FYNNEI. The entire variable domain, with the rest obtained from reference TRBV2 and TRBJ1-5, is as follows: EPEVTQTPSHQVTQMGQEVILRCVPISNHLYFYWYRQILGQKVEFLVSFYNNEISEKSEIFDDQFSVERPDGSNFTLKIRSTKLEDSAMYFCASSEATGYQPQHFGDGTRLSIL.

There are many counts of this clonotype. CDR3 residues: CASSYSRTGAFF. CDR3 DNA: TGTGCCAGCAGTTACTCCCGGACAGGAGCTTTCTTT. The chain joins TRBV6-5 to TRBJ1-1; 7 nucleotides agree with TRBD1. Trimming at V came to 0 bases and at J to 10 bases, leaving 2 bases not matched to a gene. The length of the CDR3 is 12 residues. In germline, CDR1 is MNHEY, CDR2 SVGAGI.

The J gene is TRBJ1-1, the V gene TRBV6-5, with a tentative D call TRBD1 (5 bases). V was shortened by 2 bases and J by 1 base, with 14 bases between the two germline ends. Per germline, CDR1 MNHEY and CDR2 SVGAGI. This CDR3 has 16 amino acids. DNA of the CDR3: TGTGCCAGCAGTTACAGGAGCGGCGGGGGGAACACTGAAGCTTTCTTT. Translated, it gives CASSYRSGGGNTEAFF.

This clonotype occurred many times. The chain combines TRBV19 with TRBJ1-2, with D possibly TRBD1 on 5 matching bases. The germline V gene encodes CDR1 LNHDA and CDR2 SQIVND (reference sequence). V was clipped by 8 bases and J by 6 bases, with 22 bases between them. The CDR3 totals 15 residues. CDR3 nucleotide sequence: TGTGCCAGTCGCCGGGACCCACTACACCCCGATGGCTACACCTTC. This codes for CASRRDPLHPDGYTF.

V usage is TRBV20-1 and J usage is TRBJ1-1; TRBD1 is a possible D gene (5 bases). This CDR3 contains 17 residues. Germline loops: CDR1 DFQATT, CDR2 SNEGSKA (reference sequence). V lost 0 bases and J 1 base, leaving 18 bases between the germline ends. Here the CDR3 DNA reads TGCAGTGCTAGAGATCCGGTAACCGGCAGGGAGAACACTGAAGCTTTCTTT. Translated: CSARDPVTGRENTEAFF.

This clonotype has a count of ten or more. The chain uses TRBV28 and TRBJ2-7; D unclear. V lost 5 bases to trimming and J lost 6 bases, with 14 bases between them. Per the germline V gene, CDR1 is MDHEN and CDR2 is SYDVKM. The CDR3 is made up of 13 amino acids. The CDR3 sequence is CASSPLLLGEQYF. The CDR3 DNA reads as TGTGCCAGCAGTCCTCTCCTCCTAGGCGAGCAGTACTTC.